This T cell receptor (beta chain) was recorded in a study of T cells in Graves' hyperthyroidism and ophthalmopathy. General study findings and limits: Patients with ophthalmopathy were separated from those with stable hyperthyroidism by a 13 V-J model.

RNA transcripts gave rise to amplified TCR beta CDR3 regions. The HTBI set primed first-round TCR CDR3 RT-PCR. TCRdb reanalysed the multiplex PCR reads using MiXCR and keeps one entry per CDR3 protein. The sample contains fewer than 650,000 distinct CDR3 sequences, 14% of which appear only once. V gave up 1 base and J gave up 5 bases, with 11 bases separating them. From germline, CDR1 is SGHAT and CDR2 FQNNGV. The CDR3 is 14 residues long. This clonotype was recorded many times. The antigen is unknown. Any patient presenting with uncontrolled infection, other autoimmune disease, pregnancy or lactation was left out.

Sequencing was carried out using blood. The sequence came from a woman between 18 and 29 years old with Graves' ophthalmopathy. The chain joins TRBV11-2 to TRBJ2-5; a weak D match, TRBD2 (5 bases). The CDR3 region is CASSLVLAGETQYF. In nucleotides, the CDR3 is TGTGCCAGCAGCTTAGTTCTAGCCGGGGAGACCCAGTACTTC. Using reference TRBV11-2 and TRBJ2-5 for the parts outside the CDR3, the full variable domain is EAGVAQSPRYKIIEKRQSVAFWCNPISGHATLYWYQQILGQGPKLLIQFQNNGVVDDSQLPKDRFSAERLKGVDSTLKIQPAKLEDSAVYLCASSLVLAGETQYFGPGTRLLVL.